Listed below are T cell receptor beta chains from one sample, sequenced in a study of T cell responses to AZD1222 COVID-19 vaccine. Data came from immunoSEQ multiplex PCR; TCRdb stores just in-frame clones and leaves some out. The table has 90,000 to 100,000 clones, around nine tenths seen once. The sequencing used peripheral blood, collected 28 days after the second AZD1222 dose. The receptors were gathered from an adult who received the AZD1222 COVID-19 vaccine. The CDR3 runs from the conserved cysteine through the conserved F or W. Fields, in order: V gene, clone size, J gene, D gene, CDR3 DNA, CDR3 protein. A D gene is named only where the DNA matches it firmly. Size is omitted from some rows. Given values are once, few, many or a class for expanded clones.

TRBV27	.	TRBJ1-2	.	TGTGCCAGCAGTTGGAGTGTGGGAGCGGGTGGCTACACCTTC	CASSWSVGAGGYTF
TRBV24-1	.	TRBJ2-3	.	TGTGCCACCGGTCCGGGGGGCGCGACAGATACGCAGTATTTT	CATGPGGATDTQYF
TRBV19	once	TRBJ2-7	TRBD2	TGTGCCAGTTCTAACTCGGCTAGCGGATCCTACGAGCAGTACTTC	CASSNSASGSYEQYF
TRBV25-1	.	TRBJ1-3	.	TGTGCCAGCAGCGGTGCATATTCTAACACCATATATTTT	CASSGAYSNTIYF
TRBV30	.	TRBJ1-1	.	TGTGCCTGGAACCGAAGACGGGCCTCTGAAGCTTTCTTT	CAWNRRRASEAFF
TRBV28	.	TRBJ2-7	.	TGTGCCAGCAGTCATGCTACCTGGGGATACGAGCAGTACTTC	CASSHATWGYEQYF
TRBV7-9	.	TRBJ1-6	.	TGTGCCAGCAGCTTAGAATCCTCACCCCTCCACTTT	CASSLESSPLHF
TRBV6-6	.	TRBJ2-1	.	TGTGCCACCGTCCCTAGCGTCCCCTTGGGTAATGAGCAGTTCTTC	CATVPSVPLGNEQFF
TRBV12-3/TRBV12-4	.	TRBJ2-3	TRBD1	TGTGCCAGCAGTATCACAGGGGCAGATACGCAGTATTTT	CASSITGADTQYF
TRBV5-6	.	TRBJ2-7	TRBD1	TGTGCCAGCATGCGGGACAGGGGTTACGAGCAGTACTTC	CASMRDRGYEQYF
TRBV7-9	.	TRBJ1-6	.	TGTGCCAGCAGCTTAGATATCGATTCACCCCTCCACTTT	CASSLDIDSPLHF
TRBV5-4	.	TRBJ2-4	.	TGTGCCAGCAGCCTACAGGGTGAAAACATTCAGTACTTC	CASSLQGENIQYF
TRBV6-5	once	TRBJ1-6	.	TGTGCCAGCAGTTACATGGATTCACCCCTCCACTTT	CASSYMDSPLHF
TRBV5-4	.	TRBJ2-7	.	TGTGCCAGCAGCTTTGGTTCAGGCTCCTACGAGCAGTACTTC	CASSFGSGSYEQYF
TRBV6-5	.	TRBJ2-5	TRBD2	TGTGCCAGCACCCCCGGCGGCGGGAGGTCCGAGACCCAGTACTTC	CASTPGGGRSETQYF
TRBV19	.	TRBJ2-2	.	TGTGCCAGTAGACGACAGGGAGGGGACACCGGGGAGCTGTTTTTT	CASRRQGGDTGELFF
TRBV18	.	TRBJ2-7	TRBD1	TGTGCCAGCTCACAGGGACAGGGGGGCTCCTACGAGCAGTACTTC	CASSQGQGGSYEQYF
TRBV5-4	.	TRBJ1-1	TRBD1	TGTGCCAGCAGCCCACGGACAGGGGGCATTAAAGAAGCTTTCTTT	CASSPRTGGIKEAFF
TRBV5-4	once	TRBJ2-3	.	TGTGCCAGCAGCCAGATCGTCCTCGGGAGTGCGCAGTATTTT	CASSQIVLGSAQYF
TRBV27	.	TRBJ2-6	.	TGTGCCAGCAGTTTAGCGGGACGGAGCTCTGGGGCCAACGTCCTGACTTTC	CASSLAGRSSGANVLTF
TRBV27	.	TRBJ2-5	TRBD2	TGTGCCAGCAGCCTCTCGGGGGGTGGAGAGACCCAGTACTTC	CASSLSGGGETQYF
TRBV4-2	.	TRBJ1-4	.	TGTGCCAGCAGCCCGGGACTGAGTAATGAAAAACTGTTTTTT	CASSPGLSNEKLFF
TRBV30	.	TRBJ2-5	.	TGTGCCTGGAGTGTCTTCAGGGGCGAGACCCAGTACTTC	CAWSVFRGETQYF
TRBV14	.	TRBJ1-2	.	TGTGCCAGCAGCCAAGACACCCATCGGCCCTATGGCTACACCTTC	CASSQDTHRPYGYTF
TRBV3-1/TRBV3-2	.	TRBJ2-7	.	TGTGCCAGCAGCCGTCGGGGGGCCGAGCAGTACTTC	CASSRRGAEQYF
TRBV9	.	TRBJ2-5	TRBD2	TGTGCCAGCAGCGTATCAGGACTAGCGGGATTGGGGGCCCAAGAGACCCAGTACTTC	CASSVSGLAGLGAQETQYF
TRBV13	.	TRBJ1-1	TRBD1	TGTGCCAGCAGCTTAGTCCCCGGACAGGAGAACACTGAAGCTTTCTTT	CASSLVPGQENTEAFF
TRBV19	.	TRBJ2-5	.	TGTGCCAGTAGTATAGGAGGGAGTTGGGGTATAGAGACCCAGTACTTC	CASSIGGSWGIETQYF
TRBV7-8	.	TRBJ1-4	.	TGTGCCAGCGGCCTTTTGAATGAAAAACTGTTTTTT	CASGLLNEKLFF
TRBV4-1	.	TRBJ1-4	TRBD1	TGCGCCAGCAGCGCTACAGGGGAGGTAGCCGAAAAACTGTTTTTT	CASSATGEVAEKLFF
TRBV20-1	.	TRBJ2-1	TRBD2	TGCAGTGCTAGTTCTCCGGGGGGGAATGAGCAGTTCTTC	CSASSPGGNEQFF
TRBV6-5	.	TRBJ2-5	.	TGTGCCAGCAGTATCGGACAGCACCAAGAGACCCAGTACTTC	CASSIGQHQETQYF
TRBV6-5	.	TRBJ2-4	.	TGTGCCAGCAGTTCCTTCCAGGGAAATAAAAACATTCAGTACTTC	CASSSFQGNKNIQYF